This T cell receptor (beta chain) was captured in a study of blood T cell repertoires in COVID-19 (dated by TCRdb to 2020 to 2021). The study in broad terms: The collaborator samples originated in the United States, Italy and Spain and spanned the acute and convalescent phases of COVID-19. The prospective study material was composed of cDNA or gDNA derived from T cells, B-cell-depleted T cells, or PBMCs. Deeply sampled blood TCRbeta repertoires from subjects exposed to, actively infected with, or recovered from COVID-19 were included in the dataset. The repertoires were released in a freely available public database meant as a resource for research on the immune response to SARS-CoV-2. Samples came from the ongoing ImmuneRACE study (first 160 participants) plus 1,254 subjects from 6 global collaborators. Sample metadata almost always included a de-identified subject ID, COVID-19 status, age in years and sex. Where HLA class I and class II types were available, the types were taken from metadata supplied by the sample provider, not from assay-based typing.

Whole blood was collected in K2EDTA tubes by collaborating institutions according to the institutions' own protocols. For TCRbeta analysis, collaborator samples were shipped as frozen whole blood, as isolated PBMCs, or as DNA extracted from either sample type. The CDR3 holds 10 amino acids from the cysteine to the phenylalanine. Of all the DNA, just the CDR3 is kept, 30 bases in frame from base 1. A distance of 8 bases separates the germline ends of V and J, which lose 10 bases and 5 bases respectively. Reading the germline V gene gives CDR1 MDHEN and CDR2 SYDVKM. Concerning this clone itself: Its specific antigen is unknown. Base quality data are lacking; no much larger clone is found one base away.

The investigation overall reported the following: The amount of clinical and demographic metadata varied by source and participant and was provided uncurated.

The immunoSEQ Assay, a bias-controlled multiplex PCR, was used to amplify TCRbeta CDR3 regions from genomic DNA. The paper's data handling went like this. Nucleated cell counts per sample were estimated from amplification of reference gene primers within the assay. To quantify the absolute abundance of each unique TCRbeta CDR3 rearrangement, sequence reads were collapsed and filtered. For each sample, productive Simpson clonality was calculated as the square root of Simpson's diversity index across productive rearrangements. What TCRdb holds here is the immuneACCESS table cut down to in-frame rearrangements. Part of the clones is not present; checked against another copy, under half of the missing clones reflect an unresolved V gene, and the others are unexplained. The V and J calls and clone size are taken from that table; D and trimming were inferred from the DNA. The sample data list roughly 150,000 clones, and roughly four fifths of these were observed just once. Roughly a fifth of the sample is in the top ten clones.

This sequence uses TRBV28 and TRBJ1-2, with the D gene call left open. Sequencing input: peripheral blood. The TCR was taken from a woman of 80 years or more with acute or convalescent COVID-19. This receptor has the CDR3 CATGSYGYTF. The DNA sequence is TGTGCCACCGGGTCTTATGGCTACACCTTC.